The 24 T cell receptor beta chains reported below all come from one sample, sequenced in a study of CD8 T cells in ankylosing spondylitis. Via MiXCR, TCRdb re-called the 5' RACE reads, giving one row per CDR3 protein. Of under 250,000 distinct CDR3 sequences listed, 7% to 10% are singletons. The sequencing input was blood, either unsorted or a sorted T cell fraction (not recorded which). Source of these receptors: a female donor with ankylosing spondylitis or in good health (not recorded which).

This clonotype was detected ten times or more. The chain carries TRBV4-3 and TRBJ2-1; the match to TRBD2 covers 7 bases. Germline values: CDR1 LGHNA, CDR2 YSLEER. The trim removed 0 bases at V and 10 bases at J, leaving 3 bases unmatched. CDR3 length: 13 residues. CDR3 amino acids: CASSQDQGGEQFF. CDR3 DNA sequence: TGCGCCAGCAGCCAAGATCAGGGAGGGGAGCAGTTCTTC.

In this sample, this clonotype turned up once. One base away lies a much larger clone, so this may be a sequencing read error. The rearrangement uses TRBV4-3 and TRBJ2-7; no clear D. This CDR3 comprises 16 residues. Germline V CDR1 and CDR2: LGHNA, YSLEER. Here the CDR3 reads CASSQDNELTTYQQYF. Written as DNA, the CDR3 is TGCGCCAGCAGCCAGGATAACGAATTGACCACCTACCAGCAGTACTTC.

This clonotype has at least ten counts. This chain joins TRBV5-1 and TRBJ1-5; no reliable D call. CDR1 is SGHRS, CDR2 YFSETQ, per germline. The CDR3 runs 15 residues. V was cut by 0 bases and J by 5 bases, with 12 bases left in between. The CDR3 bases are TGCGCCAGCAGCTTGGATGGGGTTTTGGATCAGCCCCAGCATTTT. It translates to CASSLDGVLDQPQHF. The full variable domain, with the rest looked up from reference TRBV5-1 and TRBJ1-5, is KAGVTQTPRYLIKTRGQQVTLSCSPISGHRSVSWYQQTPGQGLQFLFEYFSETQRNKGNFPGRFSGRQFSNSRSEMNVSTLELGDSALYLCASSLDGVLDQPQHFGDGTRLSIL.

In this sample, this clonotype turned up many times. V and J are TRBV12-3 or TRBV12-4 and TRBJ2-7; the D call may be TRBD1 or TRBD2 (6 bases each). The V end was cut by 5 bases, the J end by 1 base, with 15 bases between. CDR3 length equals 15 residues. CDR3 residues: CASSPGGPVSYEQYF. CDR3 DNA sequence: TGTGCCAGCAGTCCTGGGGGGCCTGTATCCTACGAGCAGTACTTC.

The chain uses TRBV2 and TRBJ1-2; D ambiguous. V dropped 2 bases and J dropped 7 bases, with 17 bases sitting between them. This CDR3 region has 15 residues. Looked up from germline, CDR1 is SNHLY and CDR2 is FYNNEI. This chain's CDR3 is CASSEYLKGSGGYTF. Here the CDR3 DNA reads TGTGCCAGCAGTGAATATCTGAAGGGATCGGGTGGCTACACCTTC. The variable domain in full, completed from reference TRBV2 and TRBJ1-2, reads EPEVTQTPSHQVTQMGQEVILRCVPISNHLYFYWYRQILGQKVEFLVSFYNNEISEKSEIFDDQFSVERPDGSNFTLKIRSTKLEDSAMYFCASSEYLKGSGGYTFGSGTRLTVV.

This clonotype was found many times. The chain recombines TRBV20-1 with TRBJ2-1; 13 bases match TRBD2. This CDR3 is 16 amino acids long. V lost 5 bases to trimming and J lost 3 bases; unmatched junction nucleotides: 7. Germline values: CDR1 DFQATT, CDR2 SNEGSKA (reference sequence). The chain's CDR3 is CSAFRTSGRGYNEQFF. Here the CDR3 DNA reads TGCAGTGCTTTCCGGACTAGCGGGAGAGGCTACAATGAGCAGTTCTTC.

This clonotype has a count of ten or more. The chain joins TRBV20-1 to TRBJ1-3; no definite D call. Trimming took 3 bases from V and 2 from J, leaving 5 bases between them. CDR1 and CDR2 (germline): DFQATT, SNEGSKA (reference sequence). The CDR3 length is 12 residues. CDR3 sequence: CSARDPGNTIYF. The CDR3 nucleotides read TGCAGTGCTAGGGACCCTGGAAACACCATATATTTT.

This clonotype occurred many times. V gene TRBV4-3 combines with J gene TRBJ1-5; 8 nucleotides agree with TRBD1. The CDR3 sequence is 15 residues long. CDR1 and CDR2 from the germline V gene are LGHNA and YSLEER. V shed 3 bases and J 4 bases; nucleotides not matched to a gene: 5. The chain's CDR3 is CASSHDRGPNQPQHF. Here the CDR3 DNA reads TGCGCCAGCAGCCACGACAGGGGCCCTAATCAGCCCCAGCATTTT.

This clonotype was seen at least ten times. The V gene is TRBV6-1, the J gene TRBJ1-2, with D uncertain. Trimming stripped 4 bases from V and 4 bases from J, with 10 bases between. CDR3 length equals 13 residues. CDR1 is MNHNS and CDR2 is SASEGT in the germline V gene. CDR3 coding DNA: TGTGCCAGCAGTGGGGCATCAATCTATGGCTACACCTTC. Translation gives CASSGASIYGYTF.

V and J are TRBV7-9 and TRBJ1-4; a possible D gene is TRBD1 (5 bases). Trimming removed 5 bases at V and 0 bases at J, with 13 bases between. The CDR3 has 16 residues. Germline CDR1 is SEHNR and CDR2 is FQNEAQ (reference sequence). DNA for the CDR3: TGTGCCAGCAGCCTCGGGACCGCAGCAACTAATGAAAAACTGTTTTTT. Residues: CASSLGTAATNEKLFF.

This clonotype was counted at least ten times. The V gene is TRBV4-3, the J gene TRBJ2-2; 8 nucleotides agree with TRBD2. CDR3 size: 14 residues. V dropped 3 bases and J dropped 5; count of bases not matched to a gene: 2. Germline lookup yields CDR1 LGHNA and CDR2 YSLEER. DNA of the CDR3: TGCGCCAGCAGCCACCGGGGGGGTACCGGGGAGCTGTTTTTT. Translation gives CASSHRGGTGELFF.

This clonotype has ten or more counts. The gene calls are TRBV28 and TRBJ2-1; D is perhaps TRBD2 (6 bases). V was trimmed by 5 bases and J by 5 bases, leaving 13 bases between them. The CDR3 has 14 amino acids. The germline CDR1 and CDR2 sequences are MDHEN and SYDVKM. The CDR3 spells CASSPASVNNEQFF. The CDR3 bases are TGTGCCAGCAGTCCGGCTAGCGTCAACAATGAGCAGTTCTTC. The variable domain in full, with the rest retrieved from reference TRBV28 and TRBJ2-1, is DVKVTQSSRYLVKRTGEKVFLECVQDMDHENMFWYRQDPGLGLRLIYFSYDVKMKEKGDIPEGYSVSREKKERFSLILESASTNQTSMYLCASSPASVNNEQFFGPGTRLTVL.

The table lists this clonotype with many counts. V usage is TRBV15 and J usage is TRBJ2-5; 9 bases match TRBD2. With 6 bases clipped from V and 4 bases from J, the junction kept 6 bases outside the gene matches. This CDR3 spans 14 amino acids. The germline gives CDR1 LNHNV, CDR2 YYDKDF (reference sequence). The chain's CDR3 is CATSLAGEAETQYF. In DNA form, the CDR3 reads TGTGCCACCAGTTTAGCGGGAGAGGCAGAGACCCAGTACTTC.

This clonotype came up many times. The DNA of the CDR3 is TGTGCCAGCAGTTATCGGCCCGGGGAGCTGTTTTTT. This gives the protein CASSYRPGELFF. The gene calls are TRBV6-2 or TRBV6-3 and TRBJ2-2; the D is unclear. Trimming removed 3 bases from V and 6 bases from J, with 5 bases in between. Germline loops: CDR1 MNHEY, CDR2 SVGEGT. The CDR3 sequence is 12 residues long.

This clonotype was seen at least ten times. V gene TRBV12-3 or TRBV12-4 combines with J gene TRBJ2-7; D is undetermined. The CDR3 is made up of 16 amino acids. Between the trimmed V and J ends, which lost 3 bases and 3 bases, there was a span of 18 bases. CDR3 sequence (DNA): TGTGCCAGCAGTTTCTCCCCCCTAGAAGGCCTCTACGAGCAGTACTTC. This sequence encodes CASSFSPLEGLYEQYF.

This clonotype was counted many times. The rearrangement uses TRBV25-1 and TRBJ1-1; a weak D match, TRBD1 (6 bases). Trimming cost V 8 bases and J 3 bases, with 28 bases left between them. Germline lookup yields CDR1 MGHDK and CDR2 SYGVNS. This CDR3 contains 18 residues. The CDR3 loop reads CASRGGPFGTPVHTEAFF. CDR3 coding DNA: TGTGCCAGCCGTGGTGGGCCCTTCGGGACACCGGTACACACTGAAGCTTTCTTT.

There are many counts of this clonotype. The chain employs TRBV12-3 or TRBV12-4 and TRBJ2-7, with 8 bases that match TRBD2. V lost 8 bases and J lost 1; bases outside the gene matches: 13. CDR3 length: 16 residues. CDR3 sequence (DNA): TGTGCCAGCGGGCTAGCGGGCGGCGCTCTGTCCTACGAGCAGTACTTC. Its translation is CASGLAGGALSYEQYF.

This clonotype was seen repeatedly, ten times or more. The chain is built from TRBV5-1 and TRBJ2-7; 7 nucleotides agree with TRBD1. Germline V gene sequence: CDR1 SGHRS, CDR2 YFSETQ. With V trimmed by 0 bases and J by 6 bases, 3 bases remained unmatched. The CDR3 totals 13 residues. In nucleotides, the CDR3 is TGCGCCAGCAGCTTGGACAGGGGAAGCGAGCAGTACTTC. Its translation: CASSLDRGSEQYF.

The CDR3 sequence is CASSQDFLAVTETQYF. The CDR3 bases are TGTGCCAGCAGCCAAGATTTCCTAGCGGTGACGGAGACCCAGTACTTC. V is TRBV4-2 and J is TRBJ2-5; 7 positions match TRBD2. Trimming took 0 bases from V and 5 from J; bases not matched to a gene: 9. Looked up from germline, CDR1 is LGHNA and CDR2 is YNFKEQ. The CDR3 consists of 16 residues.

In its sample, this clonotype was seen many times. The V gene is TRBV20-1, the J gene TRBJ2-1, with D tentatively TRBD2 (6 bases). This CDR3 is built from 12 residues. Germline CDR1 is DFQATT and CDR2 is SNEGSKA (reference sequence). V was shortened by 6 bases and J by 7 bases, with 13 bases between the two germline ends. CDR3 in DNA: TGCAGTGCAACTCGACTAGTTAATGAGCAGTTCTTC. This codes for CSATRLVNEQFF.

Concerning this clonotype: It may be a read error: a sequence one base away is much more abundant. The J gene is TRBJ2-3, the V gene TRBV24-1; 9 bases are shared with TRBD2. The germline V gene has CDR1 KGHDR and CDR2 SFDVKD. The CDR3 length is 13 residues. DNA for the CDR3: TGTGCCACTGGTGCGGGGGGGAGTGTTACGCTGTATTTT. As protein: CATGAGGSVTLYF.

This clonotype appeared many times. V is TRBV20-1 and J is TRBJ2-7; 9 nucleotides agree with TRBD1. The J segment lost 2 bases and the V segment lost 4 bases, leaving 6 bases of the junction unmatched. There are 14 residues in the CDR3. Germline V gives CDR1 DFQATT, CDR2 SNEGSKA (reference sequence). The CDR3 reads CSATSGTGTYEQYF. DNA for the CDR3: TGCAGTGCTACTTCCGGGACAGGGACCTACGAGCAGTACTTC.

The chain carries TRBV18 and TRBJ2-3; D gene uncertain. The germline V gene encodes CDR1 KGHSH and CDR2 LQKENI. V gave up 2 bases and J gave up 4 bases, with 16 bases separating them. The CDR3 is made up of 16 amino acids. The CDR3 spells CASSPGRRVVPDTQYF. CDR3 nucleotides: TGTGCCAGCTCACCAGGACGAAGGGTAGTCCCAGATACGCAGTATTTT.

This clonotype showed up many times. The chain is built from TRBV20-1 and TRBJ1-5, with D tentatively TRBD1 (5 bases). V shed 0 bases and J shed 6 bases, with 15 bases lying between them. Germline V gives CDR1 DFQATT, CDR2 SNEGSKA (reference sequence). The CDR3 covers 15 residues. DNA for the CDR3: TGCAGTGCTAGAGATCAAAGGAGTGGGGGTCAGCCCCAGCATTTT. It specifies CSARDQRSGGQPQHF.